The T cell receptor (beta chain) under discussion was sequenced for a study of cytomegalovirus exposure and HLA in healthy donors. PCR used 60 Vbeta primers and 13 Jbeta primers. Repertoires were generated with immunoSEQ multiplex PCR, while TCRdb's copy carries only in-frame clones and drops some. The sample carries over 150,000 clones, approximately 80% recorded once. The germline gives CDR1 SGDLS, CDR2 YYNGEE. V was pared by 0 bases and J by 2 bases, with 5 bases of the junction left unmatched. This CDR3 has 15 residues. The chain links TRBV9 to TRBJ2-7; 7 bases match TRBD2. This sequence originates from a man aged 25-45 years in good health and CMV-seropositive. Specimen: PBMCs. CDR3 sequence (DNA): TGTGCCAGCAGCGTAGATTCGGGACTAACCTACGAGCAGTACTTC. Its protein product is CASSVDSGLTYEQYF.